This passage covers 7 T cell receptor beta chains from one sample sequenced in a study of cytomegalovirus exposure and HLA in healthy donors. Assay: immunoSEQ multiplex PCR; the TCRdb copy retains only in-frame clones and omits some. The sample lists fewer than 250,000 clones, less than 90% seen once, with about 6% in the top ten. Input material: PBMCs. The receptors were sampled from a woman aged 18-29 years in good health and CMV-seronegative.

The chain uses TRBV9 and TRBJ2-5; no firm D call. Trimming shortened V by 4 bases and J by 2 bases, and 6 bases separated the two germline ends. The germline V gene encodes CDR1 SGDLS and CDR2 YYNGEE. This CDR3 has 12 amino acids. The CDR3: CASSSGQETQYF. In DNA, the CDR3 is TGTGCCAGCAGCTCCGGACAAGAGACCCAGTACTTC. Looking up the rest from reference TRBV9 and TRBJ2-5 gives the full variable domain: DSGVTQTPKHLITATGQRVTLRCSPRSGDLSVYWYQQSLDQGLQFLIQYYNGEERAKGNILERFSAQQFPDLHSELNLSSLELGDSALYFCASSSGQETQYFGPGTRLLVL.

The CDR3 spells CASSPSLSYEQYF. The CDR3 nucleotides read TGTGCCAGCAGTCCGTCATTATCCTACGAGCAGTACTTC. The chain joins TRBV27 to TRBJ2-7; no firm D call. Germline V gives CDR1 MNHEY, CDR2 SMNVEV (reference sequence). V was cut by 5 bases and J by 1 base, with 9 bases left in between. The CDR3 is 13 residues long.

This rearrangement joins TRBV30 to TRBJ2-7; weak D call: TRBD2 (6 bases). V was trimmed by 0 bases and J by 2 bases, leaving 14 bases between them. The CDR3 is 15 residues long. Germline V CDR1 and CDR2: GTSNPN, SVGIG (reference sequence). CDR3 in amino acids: CAWSVRGTVAYEQYF. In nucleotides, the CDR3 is TGTGCCTGGAGTGTACGCGGGACGGTGGCCTACGAGCAGTACTTC.

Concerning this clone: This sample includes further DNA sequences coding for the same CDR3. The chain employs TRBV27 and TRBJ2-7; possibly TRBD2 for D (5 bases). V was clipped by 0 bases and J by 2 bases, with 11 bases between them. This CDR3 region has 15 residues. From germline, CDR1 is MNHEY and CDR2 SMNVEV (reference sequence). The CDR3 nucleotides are TGTGCCAGCAGTTTATCGTTACGGGGTACCTACGAGCAGTACTTC. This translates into CASSLSLRGTYEQYF.

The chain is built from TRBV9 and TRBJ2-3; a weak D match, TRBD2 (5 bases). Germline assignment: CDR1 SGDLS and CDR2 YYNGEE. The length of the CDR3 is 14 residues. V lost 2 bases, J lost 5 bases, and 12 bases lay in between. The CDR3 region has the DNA TGTGCCAGCAGCGTTCAACTTGGAGGAGATACGCAGTATTTT. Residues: CASSVQLGGDTQYF.

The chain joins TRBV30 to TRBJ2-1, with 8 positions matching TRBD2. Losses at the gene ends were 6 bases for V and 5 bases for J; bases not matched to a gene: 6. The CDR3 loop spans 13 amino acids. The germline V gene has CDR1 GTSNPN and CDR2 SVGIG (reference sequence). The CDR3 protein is CACGLAGHNEQFF. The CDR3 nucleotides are TGTGCCTGCGGCCTAGCGGGTCACAATGAGCAGTTCTTC.

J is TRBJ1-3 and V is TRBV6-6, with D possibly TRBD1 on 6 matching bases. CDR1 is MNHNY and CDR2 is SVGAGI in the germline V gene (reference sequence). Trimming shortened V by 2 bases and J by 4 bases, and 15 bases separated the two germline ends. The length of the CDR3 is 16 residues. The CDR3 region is CASSYIQSGVGNTIYF. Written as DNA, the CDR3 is TGTGCCAGCAGTTACATACAATCAGGGGTCGGAAACACCATATATTTT.